This entry concerns a single T cell receptor beta chain. TCRdb's copy holds only in-frame clones and misses some; the assay was immunoSEQ multiplex PCR. Here the sample spans some 1.5 million clones, more than 95% being singletons. The CDR3 length is 11 residues. V lost 11 bases, J lost 2 bases, and 9 bases lay in between. Germline lookup yields CDR1 ENHRY and CDR2 SYGVKD. This record comes from a study of shared clonotypes between healthy human individuals. Input material: naive CD4+ T cells sorted from blood. Sample subset: CD45RA+ positively selected. The clonotype originates from a man under 40 in good health. J is TRBJ2-5 and V is TRBV10-3, with D possibly matching TRBD2 (6 bases). CDR3 in amino acids: CASREQETQYF. In DNA, the CDR3 is TGTGCCTCCCGGGAGCAAGAGACCCAGTACTTC.